This TCR beta chain was observed in a study of blood T cells in healthy people across ages. Whole-study context: Through template switching, about one barcoded beta molecule was captured per two T cells, as measured in model experiments. The study's findings and limits: Expanded clonotype shifts may have been confounded, as the donors had an unknown CMV status.

Approximately 9 milliliters of peripheral blood were drawn from each donor into EDTA-treated tubes. The authors extracted at least 5 micrograms of total RNA per sample. It was with a sample-barcoded 5' primer and a J-beta primer mix that a second PCR of roughly 7 to 12 cycles was run. TCRdb called the 5' RACE reads again in MiXCR, with one record for every CDR3 protein. The sample records about 970,000 distinct CDR3 sequences, roughly half being singletons. V was trimmed by 6 bases and J by 7 bases, leaving 15 bases between them. The CDR3 covers 13 residues. A note on this clonotype: The antigen remains undetermined.

This receptor was identified in an older woman in good health. Sequencing was carried out using blood. The rearrangement links TRBV12-3 or TRBV12-4 to TRBJ2-5; D tentatively fits TRBD1 or TRBD2 (6 bases each). The CDR3 coding sequence is TGTGCCAGCAGACAAAACGGGGGCCTGACCCAGTACTTC. It is translated as CASRQNGGLTQYF.